Reported below is one TCR beta chain. The CDR3 loop spans 15 amino acids. Germline V lookup: CDR1 SGHVS, CDR2 FNYEAQ. Trimming cost V 1 base and J 5 bases, with 14 bases left between them. The data were obtained in a study of technical replicates of blood from a handful of donors. Sequenced by immunoSEQ multiplex PCR; TCRdb stores in-frame clones only, minus some. This sample has about 75,000 clones; approximately 96% occur once, and the top ten carry approximately 0.2%. The origin of this receptor is a human donor in good health. The chain has TRBV7-6 and TRBJ1-1; D gene ambiguous. Sequencing was done on a sample of T cells isolated from PBMCs. CDR3 protein: CASSLGRGGYTEAFF. In DNA, the CDR3 is TGTGCCAGCAGCTTAGGGCGTGGCGGTTATACTGAAGCTTTCTTT. The full variable domain, in which reference TRBV7-6 and TRBJ1-1 provide the parts outside the CDR3, is GAGVSQSPRYKVTKRGQDVALRCDPISGHVSLYWYRQALGQGPEFLTYFNYEAQQDKSGLPNDRFSAERPEGSISTLTIQRTEQRDSAMYRCASSLGRGGYTEAFFGQGTRLTVV.